This is a list of T cell receptor beta chains from one sample in a study of T cell changes during pregnancy in multiple sclerosis. Clones were sequenced by immunoSEQ multiplex PCR, and TCRdb holds only the in-frame ones, with some missing. This table holds about 73,000 clones, 92% found once. Sequences were derived from peripheral blood, sampled in the third trimester of pregnancy. Receptor source: a female donor in good health, enrolled as a control in a pregnancy study. Both conserved end residues are part of each CDR3. The order of the fields is J gene, clone size, D gene, V gene, CDR3 DNA, CDR3 protein. The D gene is left open where the match is weak. For some rows the clone size is stated as once, few or many, or as a class when expanded; others skip it.

J: TRBJ1-2
size: NA
D: NA
V: TRBV14
DNA: TGTGCCAGCAGCCAAGCAGATAACTATGGCTACACCTTC
CDR3: CASSQADNYGYTF

J: TRBJ2-7
size: NA
D: TRBD1
V: TRBV6-1
DNA: TGTGCCAGCACTCAGGAACAGGGGGGATCCTACGAGCAGTACTTC
CDR3: CASTQEQGGSYEQYF

J: TRBJ2-1
size: NA
D: TRBD2
V: TRBV27
DNA: TGTGCCAGCAGTCCAGTAGCGGGAGGGGGTTACAATGAGCAGTTCTTC
CDR3: CASSPVAGGGYNEQFF

J: TRBJ2-3
size: NA
D: TRBD2
V: TRBV9
DNA: TGTGCCAGCAGCGTAGGGCGGGAGCCAGATACGCAGTATTTT
CDR3: CASSVGREPDTQYF

J: TRBJ2-5
size: NA
D: NA
V: TRBV19
DNA: TGTGCCAGTACGAGGCTGGGGGACAACCAAGAGACCCAGTACTTC
CDR3: CASTRLGDNQETQYF

J: TRBJ1-6
size: NA
D: NA
V: TRBV15
DNA: TGTGCCACCAGTGCGGGAGATTCACCCCTCCACTTT
CDR3: CATSAGDSPLHF

J: TRBJ1-2
size: NA
D: NA
V: TRBV30
DNA: TGTGCCTGGAGTGTACGCAGGTTGGGCTATGGCTACACCTTC
CDR3: CAWSVRRLGYGYTF

J: TRBJ2-7
size: NA
D: TRBD1
V: TRBV5-6
DNA: TGTGCCAGCAGCCGCCCCTTCGGGACAGGGTTTAGCTACGAGCAGTACTTC
CDR3: CASSRPFGTGFSYEQYF

J: TRBJ1-5
size: NA
D: TRBD1
V: TRBV11-2
DNA: TGTGCCAGCAGCCCGACAGGGAATCGGCAGCCCCAGCATTTT
CDR3: CASSPTGNRQPQHF

J: TRBJ1-2
size: NA
D: NA
V: TRBV4-1
DNA: TGCGCCAGCAGCCAAGAGGGTTCAGGGGATACGGGCTACACCTTC
CDR3: CASSQEGSGDTGYTF

J: TRBJ2-7
size: once
D: TRBD2
V: TRBV18
DNA: TGTGCCAGCTCACCACCGGTGGGTCGGACTAGCGGGAGATGGGTCTCCTACGAGCAGTACTTC
CDR3: CASSPPVGRTSGRWVSYEQYF

J: TRBJ2-7
size: once
D: TRBD1
V: TRBV18
DNA: TGTGCCAGCTCACCAACGGACAGGGGCGAGCAGTACTTC
CDR3: CASSPTDRGEQYF

J: TRBJ1-5
size: few
D: NA
V: TRBV4-1
DNA: TGCGCCAGCAGCCGTACACAGGGAGCGGGGCAGCCCCAGCATTTT
CDR3: CASSRTQGAGQPQHF

J: TRBJ1-6
size: NA
D: NA
V: TRBV7-2
DNA: TGTGCCAGCAGCTTAGAGGCAGGAATAGACTCACCCCTCCACTTT
CDR3: CASSLEAGIDSPLHF

J: TRBJ2-3
size: NA
D: NA
V: TRBV6-1
DNA: TGTGCCAGCAGTGAAAGAGGGGGTGTAGATACGCAGTATTTT
CDR3: CASSERGGVDTQYF

J: TRBJ2-7
size: NA
D: TRBD2
V: TRBV5-1
DNA: TGCGCCAGCAGCTTGGCTCTAGCGGGGGGGCCCGAGCAGTACTTC
CDR3: CASSLALAGGPEQYF

J: TRBJ1-2
size: once
D: TRBD1
V: TRBV5-1
DNA: TGCGCCAGCAGCTTGGTGGCAGGGGGATCTGGCTACACCTTC
CDR3: CASSLVAGGSGYTF

J: TRBJ2-3
size: NA
D: NA
V: TRBV7-3
DNA: TGTGCCAGCAGCTTACGGGAGAGAGATACGCAGTATTTT
CDR3: CASSLRERDTQYF

J: TRBJ2-1
size: NA
D: TRBD2
V: TRBV15
DNA: TGTGCCACCAGCAGAGGGAGCGGGAGCGCTTACAATGAGCAGTTCTTC
CDR3: CATSRGSGSAYNEQFF

J: TRBJ2-3
size: NA
D: TRBD2
V: TRBV4-1
DNA: TGCGCCAGCAGCCAAGAGGCTAGCGGGGGCACAGATACGCAGTATTTT
CDR3: CASSQEASGGTDTQYF

J: TRBJ2-5
size: NA
D: TRBD2
V: TRBV11-1
DNA: TGTGCCAGCGAGGAGCGGGGCATACAAGAGACCCAGTACTTC
CDR3: CASEERGIQETQYF